The 14 T cell receptor beta chains listed next were all sequenced from one sample in a study of STAT3 mutations in large granular lymphocyte leukemia. General study points: In T-cell large granular lymphocyte leukemia, about half of patients showed multiple immunodominant subclonotypes.

Some clones are missing from TCRdb's copy, which holds only in-frame ones; the method was immunoSEQ multiplex PCR. The table has under 25,000 clones, over 80% seen once; the top ten hold over 40%. These TCRs' antigens remain unknown. Sequenced material: peripheral blood mononuclear cells. The receptor set was obtained from a man in his sixties with T-cell large granular lymphocyte leukemia. Some clones in this sample may be carry-over from other donors' samples.

The chain uses TRBV10-3 and TRBJ1-4, with 9 bases aligning to TRBD1. Looked up from germline, CDR1 is ENHRY and CDR2 is SYGVKD. CDR3 size: 13 residues. The V segment lost 6 bases and the J segment 8 bases; nucleotides outside the gene matches: 4. The CDR3 loop is CAISEGQGEKLFF. CDR3 bases: TGTGCCATCAGCGAGGGACAGGGCGAAAAACTGTTTTTT.

This chain joins TRBV5-4 and TRBJ2-3; TRBD2 aligns across 7 bases. Germline V lookup: CDR1 SGHNT, CDR2 YYREEE (reference sequence). CDR3 length equals 16 residues. Trimming took 3 bases from V and 0 from J; bases not matched to a gene: 7. CDR3 in amino acids: CASSWGAGTSTDTQYF. The DNA for the CDR3 is TGTGCCAGCAGCTGGGGAGCGGGGACTAGCACAGATACGCAGTATTTT.

The CDR3 region has the DNA TGTGCCTGGAGTGTTGGTCAGGGTAGAGATACGCAGTATTTT. Translation gives CAWSVGQGRDTQYF. The chain links TRBV30 to TRBJ2-3, with D possibly matching TRBD1 (5 bases). The CDR3 is 14 amino acids. The V gene's germline CDR1 is GTSNPN and CDR2 SVGIG (reference sequence). Trimming took 0 bases from V and 5 from J, leaving 12 bases between them.

The V gene is TRBV30, the J gene TRBJ1-5, with 9 bases lining up with TRBD1. This CDR3 has 15 residues. V lost 3 bases to trimming and J lost 1 base; unmatched junction nucleotides: 4. Germline V gene data show CDR1 as GTSNPN and CDR2 as SVGIG (reference sequence). The CDR3 DNA reads TGTGCCTGGAGAGACAGGGGGGGAAGCAATCAGCCCCAGCATTTT. This gives the protein CAWRDRGGSNQPQHF.

The chain recombines TRBV5-4 with TRBJ2-6; D gene ambiguous. CDR1 and CDR2 (germline): SGHNT, YYREEE (reference sequence). Trimming took off 0 bases at V and 0 bases at J, with 1 base between the two ends. CDR3 length: 14 amino acids. The chain's CDR3 is CASSLDSGANVLTF. The CDR3 nucleotides are TGTGCCAGCAGCTTGGACTCTGGGGCCAACGTCCTGACTTTC.

This clone was seen more than once but under ten times. This chain joins TRBV5-6 and TRBJ2-5; 7 nucleotides agree with TRBD2. This CDR3 is 17 amino acids long. The junction had 13 bases not matched to a gene; V was cut back by 0 bases and J by 5 bases. Germline CDR1 reads SGHDT; CDR2 reads YYEEEE. The CDR3 spells CASSLEGPAGPWETQYF. The CDR3 DNA sequence: TGTGCCAGCAGCTTGGAGGGGCCAGCGGGACCCTGGGAGACCCAGTACTTC.

J is TRBJ2-2 and V is TRBV18; the match to TRBD1 covers 7 bases. The ends lost 5 bases at V and 6 bases at J; junction bases unmatched: 3. The CDR3 has 13 amino acids. CDR1 is KGHSH, CDR2 LQKENI, per germline. The CDR3 here is CASSRTGSGELFF. The DNA of the CDR3 is TGTGCCAGCTCAAGGACAGGCTCCGGGGAGCTGTTTTTT.

The chain has TRBV7-8 and TRBJ1-1, with D unclear. Trimming removed 2 bases at V and 0 bases at J, with 7 bases between. The V gene's germline CDR1 is SGHVS and CDR2 FQNEAQ. CDR3 size: 14 residues. CDR3 nucleotide sequence: TGTGCCAGCAGCTTAAGTGGGGTGAACACTGAAGCTTTCTTT. It yields the protein CASSLSGVNTEAFF.

The CDR3 nucleotides read TGTGCCAGCAGGGAGACAGGGAATGAGCAGTTCTTC. Amino acids: CASRETGNEQFF. J is TRBJ2-1 and V is TRBV6-5; 7 bases are a match to TRBD1. J lost 7 bases, V lost 6 bases, and 3 bases had no gene match. The germline CDR1 and CDR2 sequences are MNHEY and SVGAGI. The CDR3 is made up of 12 amino acids.

The rearrangement joins TRBV19 to TRBJ1-5; 8 bases align to TRBD1. Germline-derived CDR1 and CDR2 are LNHDA and SQIVND (reference sequence). J was trimmed by 2 bases and V by 6 bases; bases with no gene match: 3. The CDR3 has 14 amino acids. The CDR3 DNA is TGTGCCAGTAGGATGACAGGGGGCAATCAGCCCCAGCATTTT. Translated, it gives CASRMTGGNQPQHF.

This chain uses TRBV15 with TRBJ2-1; D not certain. Trimming left V 5 bases short and J 8 bases short, with 22 bases between. The CDR3 extends over 16 amino acids. The V gene's germline CDR1 is LNHNV and CDR2 YYDKDF (reference sequence). The CDR3 coding sequence is TGTGCCACCAGCGTAACTCCCCCCGTAGGGATCCATGAGCAGTTCTTC. Translating it yields CATSVTPPVGIHEQFF.

In its sample, this clone was seen once. This chain links TRBV7-2 with TRBJ1-1; tentative D call: TRBD1 (6 bases). The germline gives CDR1 SGHTA, CDR2 FQGNSA. The CDR3 runs to 13 residues. The V end was cut by 5 bases, the J end by 8 bases, with 15 bases between. The CDR3 is CASSARDNLEAFF. DNA of the CDR3: TGTGCCAGCAGCGCCCGGGACAACCTCGAAGCTTTCTTT.

The V call is TRBV12-5, the J call TRBJ2-3, with D maybe TRBD2 (5 bases). Looked up from germline, CDR1 is LGHNT and CDR2 is FRNRAP. The V and J ends lost 2 bases and 6 bases respectively, with 12 bases between them. The CDR3 loop spans 14 amino acids. CDR3 sequence (DNA): TGTGCTAGTGGTTTGATGGGAGTCGGCGATACGCAGTATTTT. It yields the protein CASGLMGVGDTQYF.

The chain has TRBV5-1 and TRBJ1-5; maybe TRBD1 (6 bases). The CDR3 contains 14 residues. Looked up from germline, CDR1 is SGHRS and CDR2 is YFSETQ. V was shortened by 3 bases and J by 7 bases, with 14 bases between the two germline ends. CDR3 region: CASSSQGGEQPQHF. The CDR3 bases are TGCGCCAGCAGCTCACAGGGAGGCGAACAGCCCCAGCATTTT.